In this sample, the clone carrying this TCR beta chain turned up a few times. Its target is unknown. Trimming pared 5 bases from V and 4 bases from J, leaving 18 bases between. The CDR3 length is 15 residues. Germline V gene sequence: CDR1 LNHDA, CDR2 SQIVND (reference sequence). TCRdb fed the PCR reads into MiXCR, producing one record per CDR3 protein. The data hold 250,000 to 400,000 distinct CDR3 sequences, with about 21% observed a single time. The naive CD8 libraries originated from between roughly 17,000 and 1,100,000 sorted cells and drew on 10%, 30% or 50% RNA. Based on a CD8+CD4-CCR7+CD45RA+ profile, naive CD8 T cells were sorted. The source of the sample is a study of molecular identifiers for immune sequencing clone quantification. Regarding the study as a whole: Whereas naive cells kept under 1% of molecules in clones above 20 RNA copies, such clones held over 97% in effectors. Barcodes shared by identical TCR molecules could lead to underestimated sizes of highly expanded clones.

The source is a human donor in good health. Some libraries in this study had Jurkat cell RNA spiked in. The V and J genes are TRBV19 and TRBJ2-7; TRBD1 might be the D (5 bases). The specimen was naive CD8+ T cells from blood, with Jurkat cell RNA spiked in. Subset given: FACS-sorted CD8+CD4-CCR7+CD45RA+ naive T cells. The CDR3 is CASSQGAGFSYEQYF. CDR3 nucleotides: TGTGCCAGTAGTCAAGGGGCTGGATTTTCGTACGAGCAGTACTTC.